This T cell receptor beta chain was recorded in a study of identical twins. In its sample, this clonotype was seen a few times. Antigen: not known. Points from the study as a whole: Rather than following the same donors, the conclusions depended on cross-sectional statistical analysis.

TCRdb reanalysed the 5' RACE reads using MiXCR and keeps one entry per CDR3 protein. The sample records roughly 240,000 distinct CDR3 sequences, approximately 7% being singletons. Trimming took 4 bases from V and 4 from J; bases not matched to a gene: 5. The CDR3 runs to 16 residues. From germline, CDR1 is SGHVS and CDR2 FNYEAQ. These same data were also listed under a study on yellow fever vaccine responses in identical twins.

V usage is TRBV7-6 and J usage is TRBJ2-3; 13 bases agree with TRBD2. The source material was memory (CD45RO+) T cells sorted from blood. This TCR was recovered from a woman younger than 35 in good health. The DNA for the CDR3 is TGTGCCAGCAGCTCTAGGACTAGCGGGAGCTCAGATACGCAGTATTTT. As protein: CASSSRTSGSSDTQYF. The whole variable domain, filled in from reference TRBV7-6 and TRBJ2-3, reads GAGVSQSPRYKVTKRGQDVALRCDPISGHVSLYWYRQALGQGPEFLTYFNYEAQQDKSGLPNDRFSAERPEGSISTLTIQRTEQRDSAMYRCASSSRTSGSSDTQYFGPGTRLTVL.